The T cell receptor (beta chain) described here comes from a study of response to subunit inactivated influenza vaccine. Study outcomes and limitations: Researchers suggested that each seasonal influenza vaccination recruits few new T cells.

V was clipped by 5 bases and J by 4 bases, with 6 bases between them. This CDR3 region has 11 residues. Germline CDR1 is SNHLY and CDR2 is FYNNEI. In its sample, this clonotype was seen many times. Its antigen is not known. TCRdb re-derived calls from the RT-PCR reads in MiXCR, one entry per CDR3 protein. The sample carries approximately 700,000 distinct CDR3 sequences, about 15% recorded once. This clonotype was sampled from a man aged 50 to 59 who received an inactivated influenza vaccine. The material sequenced was PBMCs from blood, taken approximately 12 days after vaccination. The gene calls are TRBV2 and TRBJ2-7; D is uncertain. The CDR3 nucleotides are TGTGCCAGCAGTCCACAGTACGAGCAGTACTTC. This sequence encodes CASSPQYEQYF.